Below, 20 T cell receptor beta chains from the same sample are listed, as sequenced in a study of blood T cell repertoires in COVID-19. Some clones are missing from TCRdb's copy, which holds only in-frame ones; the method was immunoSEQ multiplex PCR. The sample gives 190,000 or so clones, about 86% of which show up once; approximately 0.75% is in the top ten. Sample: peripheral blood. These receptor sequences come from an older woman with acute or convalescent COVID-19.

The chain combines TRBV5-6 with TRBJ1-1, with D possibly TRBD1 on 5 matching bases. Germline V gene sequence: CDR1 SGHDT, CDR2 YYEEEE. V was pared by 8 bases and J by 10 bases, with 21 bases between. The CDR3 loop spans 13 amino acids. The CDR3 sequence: CASLLLRVGGAFF. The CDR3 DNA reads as TGTGCCAGTCTTCTTCTCCGGGTCGGGGGAGCTTTCTTT.

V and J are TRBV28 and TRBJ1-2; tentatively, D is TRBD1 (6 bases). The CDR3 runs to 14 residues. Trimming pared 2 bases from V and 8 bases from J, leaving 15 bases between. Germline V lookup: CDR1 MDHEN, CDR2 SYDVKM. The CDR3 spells CASSLRAGVRGYTF. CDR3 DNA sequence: TGTGCCAGCAGTTTACGGGCAGGGGTTCGAGGCTACACCTTC.

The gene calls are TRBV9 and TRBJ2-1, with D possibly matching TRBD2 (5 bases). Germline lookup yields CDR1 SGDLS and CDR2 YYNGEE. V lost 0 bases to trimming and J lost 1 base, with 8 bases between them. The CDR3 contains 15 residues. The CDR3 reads CASSVGGPSYNEQFF. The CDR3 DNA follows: TGTGCCAGCAGCGTAGGCGGGCCATCCTACAATGAGCAGTTCTTC.

The CDR3 is CASSPLGLGTQYF. DNA for the CDR3: TGCGCCAGCAGCCCCTTGGGGCTTGGGACCCAGTACTTC. The chain has TRBV4-1 and TRBJ2-5; D is perhaps TRBD1 (5 bases). This CDR3 region has 13 residues. Germline assignment: CDR1 MGHRA and CDR2 YSYEKL. The V gene lost 4 bases and the J gene lost 7 bases, with 13 bases spanning the gap.

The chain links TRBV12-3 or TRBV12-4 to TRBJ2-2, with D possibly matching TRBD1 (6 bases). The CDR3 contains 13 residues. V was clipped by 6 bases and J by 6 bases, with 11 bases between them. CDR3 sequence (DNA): TGTGCCAGCAGCCTTTACAGGGCCGGGGAGCTGTTTTTT. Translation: CASSLYRAGELFF.

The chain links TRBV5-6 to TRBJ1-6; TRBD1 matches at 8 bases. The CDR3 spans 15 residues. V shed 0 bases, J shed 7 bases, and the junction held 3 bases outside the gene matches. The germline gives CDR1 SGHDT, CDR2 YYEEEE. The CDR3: CASSLVTGGNSPLHF. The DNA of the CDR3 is TGTGCCAGCAGCTTGGTTACAGGGGGAAATTCACCCCTCCACTTT.

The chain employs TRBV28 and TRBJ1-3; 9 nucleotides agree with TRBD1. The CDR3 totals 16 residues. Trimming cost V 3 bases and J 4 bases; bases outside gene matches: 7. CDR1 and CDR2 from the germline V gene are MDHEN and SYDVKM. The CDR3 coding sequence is TGTGCCAGCAGTTTGTGGGGGACAGGGCAAGGAAACACCATATATTTT. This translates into CASSLWGTGQGNTIYF.

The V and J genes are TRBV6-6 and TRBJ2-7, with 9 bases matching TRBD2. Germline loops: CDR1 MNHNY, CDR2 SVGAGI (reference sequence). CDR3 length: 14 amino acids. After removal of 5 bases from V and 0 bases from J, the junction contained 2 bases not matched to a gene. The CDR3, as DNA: TGTGCCAGCAGTGCGGGGGGGAGCTCCTACGAGCAGTACTTC. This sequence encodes CASSAGGSSYEQYF.

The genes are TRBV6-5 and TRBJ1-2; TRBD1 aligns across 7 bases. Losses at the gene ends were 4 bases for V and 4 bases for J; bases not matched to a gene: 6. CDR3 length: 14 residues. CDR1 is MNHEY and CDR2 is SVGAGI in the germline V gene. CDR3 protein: CASSFAGQAYGYTF. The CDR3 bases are TGTGCCAGCAGTTTCGCTGGACAGGCCTATGGCTACACCTTC.

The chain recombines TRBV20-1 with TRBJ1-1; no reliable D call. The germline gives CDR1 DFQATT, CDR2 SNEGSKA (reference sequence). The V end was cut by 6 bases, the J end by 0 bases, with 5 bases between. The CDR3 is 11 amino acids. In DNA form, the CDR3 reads TGCAGTGCGGCCCTGAACACTGAAGCTTTCTTT. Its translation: CSAALNTEAFF.

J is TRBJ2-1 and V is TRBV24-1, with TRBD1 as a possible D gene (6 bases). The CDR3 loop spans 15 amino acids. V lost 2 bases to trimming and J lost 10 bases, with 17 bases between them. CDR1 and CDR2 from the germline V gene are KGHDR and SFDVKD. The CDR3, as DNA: TGTGCCACCAGTGATTCCGGACGACCAGGGGACGAGCAGTTCTTC. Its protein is CATSDSGRPGDEQFF.

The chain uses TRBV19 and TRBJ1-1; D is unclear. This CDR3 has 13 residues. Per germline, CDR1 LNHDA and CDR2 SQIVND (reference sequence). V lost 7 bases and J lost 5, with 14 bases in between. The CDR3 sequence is CASTTPTLTEAFF. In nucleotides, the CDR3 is TGTGCCAGTACCACACCAACATTGACTGAAGCTTTCTTT.

Here the CDR3 reads CASRSGGAGGYTF. The CDR3 nucleotides read TGTGCCAGCAGGTCAGGGGGCGCAGGTGGCTACACCTTC. The chain links TRBV12-3 or TRBV12-4 to TRBJ1-2; 8 bases map to TRBD1. The CDR3 loop spans 13 amino acids. The ends lost 6 bases at V and 7 bases at J; junction bases unmatched: 7.

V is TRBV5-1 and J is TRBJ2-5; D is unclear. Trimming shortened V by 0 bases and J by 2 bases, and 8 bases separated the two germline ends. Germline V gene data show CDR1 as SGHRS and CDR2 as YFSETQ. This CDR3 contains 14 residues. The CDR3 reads CASSLDPRQETQYF. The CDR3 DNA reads TGCGCCAGCAGCTTGGATCCCCGTCAAGAGACCCAGTACTTC. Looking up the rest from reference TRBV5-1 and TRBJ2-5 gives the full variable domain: KAGVTQTPRYLIKTRGQQVTLSCSPISGHRSVSWYQQTPGQGLQFLFEYFSETQRNKGNFPGRFSGRQFSNSRSEMNVSTLELGDSALYLCASSLDPRQETQYFGPGTRLLVL.

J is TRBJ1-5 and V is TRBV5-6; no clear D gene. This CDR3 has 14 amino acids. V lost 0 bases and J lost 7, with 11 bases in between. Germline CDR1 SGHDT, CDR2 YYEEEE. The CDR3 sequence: CASSLEGGGQPQHF. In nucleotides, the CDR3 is TGTGCCAGCAGCTTGGAAGGAGGCGGGCAGCCCCAGCATTTT.

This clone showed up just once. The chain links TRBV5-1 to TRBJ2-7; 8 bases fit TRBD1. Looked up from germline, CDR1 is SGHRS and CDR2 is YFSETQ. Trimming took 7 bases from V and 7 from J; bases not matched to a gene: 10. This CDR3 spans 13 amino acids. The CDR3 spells CASSTGDLGEQYF. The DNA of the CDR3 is TGCGCCAGCTCGACAGGGGATTTGGGAGAGCAGTACTTC.

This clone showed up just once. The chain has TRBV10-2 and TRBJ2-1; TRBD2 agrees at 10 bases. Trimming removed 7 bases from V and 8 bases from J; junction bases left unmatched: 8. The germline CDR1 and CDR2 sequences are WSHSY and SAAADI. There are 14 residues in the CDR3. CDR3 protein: CASKAGGPVHEQFF. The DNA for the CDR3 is TGCGCCAGCAAAGCGGGAGGGCCGGTCCATGAGCAGTTCTTC.

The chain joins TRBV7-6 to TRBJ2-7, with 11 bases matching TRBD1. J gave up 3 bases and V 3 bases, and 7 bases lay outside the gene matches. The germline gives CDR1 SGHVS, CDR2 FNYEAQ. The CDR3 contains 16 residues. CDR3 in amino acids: CASSFQTGTGGYEQYF. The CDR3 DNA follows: TGTGCCAGCAGCTTTCAGACAGGGACAGGGGGCTACGAGCAGTACTTC.

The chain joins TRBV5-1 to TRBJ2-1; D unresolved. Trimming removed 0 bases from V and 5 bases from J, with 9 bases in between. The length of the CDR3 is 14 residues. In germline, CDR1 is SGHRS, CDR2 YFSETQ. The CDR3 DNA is TGCGCCAGCAGCTTGGAGGCGGCTAACAATGAGCAGTTCTTC. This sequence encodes CASSLEAANNEQFF.

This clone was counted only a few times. CDR3 region: CASSIGGIGGGSEQYF. As DNA, the CDR3 is TGTGCCAGTAGTATCGGGGGAATAGGAGGGGGCTCCGAGCAGTACTTC. V usage is TRBV19 and J usage is TRBJ2-7; D may be TRBD1 (7 bases). CDR3 length: 16 amino acids. V was trimmed by 3 bases and J by 6 bases, leaving 21 bases between them. In germline, CDR1 is LNHDA, CDR2 SQIVND (reference sequence).